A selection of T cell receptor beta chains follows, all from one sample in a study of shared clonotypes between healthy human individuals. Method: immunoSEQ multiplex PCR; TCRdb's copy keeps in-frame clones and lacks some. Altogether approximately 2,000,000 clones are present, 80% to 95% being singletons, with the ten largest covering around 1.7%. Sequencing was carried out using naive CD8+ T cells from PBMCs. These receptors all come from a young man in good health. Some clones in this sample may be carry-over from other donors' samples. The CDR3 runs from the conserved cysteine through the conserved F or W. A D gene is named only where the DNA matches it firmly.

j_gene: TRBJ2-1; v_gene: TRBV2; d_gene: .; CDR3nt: TGTGCCAGCAAGGCGAATGAGCAGTTCTTC; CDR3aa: CASKANEQFF
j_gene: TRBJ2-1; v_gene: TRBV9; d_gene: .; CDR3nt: TGTGCCAGCAGCGTAGCGGGGGATTACAATGAGCAGTTCTTC; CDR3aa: CASSVAGDYNEQFF
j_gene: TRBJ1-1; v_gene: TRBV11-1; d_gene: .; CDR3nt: TGTGCCAGCAGGATCGCTACAGGGAAAAACACTGAAGCTTTCTTT; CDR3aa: CASRIATGKNTEAFF
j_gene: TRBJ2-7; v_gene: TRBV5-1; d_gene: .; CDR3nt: TGCGCCAGCAGCTGGGGATTGGGTGGTTCCTACGAGCAGTACTTC; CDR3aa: CASSWGLGGSYEQYF
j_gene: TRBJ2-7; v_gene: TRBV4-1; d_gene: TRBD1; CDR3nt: TGCGCCAGCAGCCACCCGGGACAGGGGAGCGAGCAGTACTTC; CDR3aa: CASSHPGQGSEQYF
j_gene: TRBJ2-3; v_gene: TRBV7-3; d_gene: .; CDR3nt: TGTGCCAGCAGCCCTCATCCGGGAAGCGGCACAGATACGCAGTATTTT; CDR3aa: CASSPHPGSGTDTQYF
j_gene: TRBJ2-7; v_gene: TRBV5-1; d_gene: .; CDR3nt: TGCGCCAGCAGCCCCGAAGGGGGGGCCTACGAGCAGTACTTC; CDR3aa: CASSPEGGAYEQYF
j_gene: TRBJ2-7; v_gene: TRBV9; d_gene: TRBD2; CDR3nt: TGTGCCAGCAGCGCGGGGGGGGCCCCATCGAGCGAGCAGTACTTC; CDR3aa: CASSAGGAPSSEQYF
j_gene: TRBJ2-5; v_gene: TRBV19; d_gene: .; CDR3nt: TGTGCCAGTCGGGCGGAGGGCAATTCCCAAGAGACCCAGTACTTC; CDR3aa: CASRAEGNSQETQYF
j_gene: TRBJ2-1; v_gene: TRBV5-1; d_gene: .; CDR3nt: TGCGCCAGCAGCTTGGCCGGGGAGTACAATGAGCAGTTCTTC; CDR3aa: CASSLAGEYNEQFF
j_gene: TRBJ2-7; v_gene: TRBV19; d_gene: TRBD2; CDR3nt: TGTGCCGTTAGACCGGGCGGGAGCTACGAGCAGTACTTC; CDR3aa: CAVRPGGSYEQYF
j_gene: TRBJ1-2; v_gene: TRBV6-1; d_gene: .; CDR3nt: TGTGCCAGCAGTGCAATAGGAAGTGGGTATGGCTACACCTTC; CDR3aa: CASSAIGSGYGYTF
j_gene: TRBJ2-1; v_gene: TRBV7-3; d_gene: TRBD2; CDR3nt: TGTGCCAGCAGTAGAACTAGCGGGAGATACAATGAGCAGTTCTTC; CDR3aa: CASSRTSGRYNEQFF
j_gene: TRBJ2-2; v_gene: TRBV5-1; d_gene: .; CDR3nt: TGCGCCAGCAGCTTGGCCGACACATCCCCAAACACCGGGGAGCTGTTTTTT; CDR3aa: CASSLADTSPNTGELFF
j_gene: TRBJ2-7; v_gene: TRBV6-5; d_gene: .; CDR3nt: TGTGCCAGCAGTTACTCAGTGGGACTTAACTCCTACGAGCAGTACTTC; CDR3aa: CASSYSVGLNSYEQYF
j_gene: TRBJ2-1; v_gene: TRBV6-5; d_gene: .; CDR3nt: TGTGCCAGCACCGGAAGCGGGCTGGGAGAGTTCTTC; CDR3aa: CASTGSGLGEFF